This record covers a single T cell receptor beta chain. Its cognate antigen is unknown. Sequencing used immunoSEQ multiplex PCR; TCRdb keeps in-frame clones, though not all of them. The repertoire holds fewer than 400,000 clones, with 60% to 80% as singletons. This entry belongs to a study of cytotoxic CD8 clonotypes in ibrutinib-treated CLL. Study-level information: Complete response was seen in 2 patients and partial in approximately 25; about 12 progressed and roughly 14 stayed remitted after a median roughly six years. Findings of the study overall: Public clonotypes occurred uncommonly; on treatment, they contracted or remained stable. Clonality rose at ibrutinib response, held steady in sustained remission, and fell toward baseline at progression.

The CDR3 consists of 13 residues. The ends were cut back, 0 bases at V and 4 bases at J, with 4 bases in the middle. CDR1 SSHAT and CDR2 FNYEAQ come from the germline V gene (reference sequence). The TCR originated in a human donor with chronic lymphocytic leukemia. The chain uses TRBV7-7 and TRBJ2-1; no firm D call. The sample was PBMCs, taken after 36 months of ibrutinib treatment. The CDR3 DNA is TGTGCCAGCAGCTTAGCACGGTACAATGAGCAGTTCTTC. The encoded protein is CASSLARYNEQFF.